The clone carrying this T cell receptor (beta chain) turned up a few times. No antigen is known for it. 5'RACE template switching added a universal primer site and UMIs to TCR cDNA. Via MiXCR, TCRdb re-called the 5' RACE reads, giving one row per CDR3 protein. The sample carries some 500,000 distinct CDR3 sequences, less than 15% recorded once. The CDR3 contains 15 residues. J lost 5 bases, V lost 5 bases, and 6 bases had no gene match. Germline V gene data show CDR1 as SEHNR and CDR2 as FQNEAQ (reference sequence). This sample was taken from a study of T cells after yellow fever vaccination. Study findings and constraints: Boosting was followed by the reappearance of most primary-vaccination clones (about 97% CD4, around 90% CD8). Abundant bulk-derived clonotypes could contaminate FACS-sorted repertoires.

The chain is built from TRBV7-9 and TRBJ2-7; 13 bases are a match to TRBD2. The receptor's source is a man aged 25 to 40 who received the YFV17D yellow fever vaccine. The sample was PBMCs, taken on the day of the yellow fever booster vaccination. The CDR3: CASSPGLAGTDEQYF. As DNA, the CDR3 is TGTGCCAGCAGCCCGGGACTAGCGGGGACCGACGAGCAGTACTTC.